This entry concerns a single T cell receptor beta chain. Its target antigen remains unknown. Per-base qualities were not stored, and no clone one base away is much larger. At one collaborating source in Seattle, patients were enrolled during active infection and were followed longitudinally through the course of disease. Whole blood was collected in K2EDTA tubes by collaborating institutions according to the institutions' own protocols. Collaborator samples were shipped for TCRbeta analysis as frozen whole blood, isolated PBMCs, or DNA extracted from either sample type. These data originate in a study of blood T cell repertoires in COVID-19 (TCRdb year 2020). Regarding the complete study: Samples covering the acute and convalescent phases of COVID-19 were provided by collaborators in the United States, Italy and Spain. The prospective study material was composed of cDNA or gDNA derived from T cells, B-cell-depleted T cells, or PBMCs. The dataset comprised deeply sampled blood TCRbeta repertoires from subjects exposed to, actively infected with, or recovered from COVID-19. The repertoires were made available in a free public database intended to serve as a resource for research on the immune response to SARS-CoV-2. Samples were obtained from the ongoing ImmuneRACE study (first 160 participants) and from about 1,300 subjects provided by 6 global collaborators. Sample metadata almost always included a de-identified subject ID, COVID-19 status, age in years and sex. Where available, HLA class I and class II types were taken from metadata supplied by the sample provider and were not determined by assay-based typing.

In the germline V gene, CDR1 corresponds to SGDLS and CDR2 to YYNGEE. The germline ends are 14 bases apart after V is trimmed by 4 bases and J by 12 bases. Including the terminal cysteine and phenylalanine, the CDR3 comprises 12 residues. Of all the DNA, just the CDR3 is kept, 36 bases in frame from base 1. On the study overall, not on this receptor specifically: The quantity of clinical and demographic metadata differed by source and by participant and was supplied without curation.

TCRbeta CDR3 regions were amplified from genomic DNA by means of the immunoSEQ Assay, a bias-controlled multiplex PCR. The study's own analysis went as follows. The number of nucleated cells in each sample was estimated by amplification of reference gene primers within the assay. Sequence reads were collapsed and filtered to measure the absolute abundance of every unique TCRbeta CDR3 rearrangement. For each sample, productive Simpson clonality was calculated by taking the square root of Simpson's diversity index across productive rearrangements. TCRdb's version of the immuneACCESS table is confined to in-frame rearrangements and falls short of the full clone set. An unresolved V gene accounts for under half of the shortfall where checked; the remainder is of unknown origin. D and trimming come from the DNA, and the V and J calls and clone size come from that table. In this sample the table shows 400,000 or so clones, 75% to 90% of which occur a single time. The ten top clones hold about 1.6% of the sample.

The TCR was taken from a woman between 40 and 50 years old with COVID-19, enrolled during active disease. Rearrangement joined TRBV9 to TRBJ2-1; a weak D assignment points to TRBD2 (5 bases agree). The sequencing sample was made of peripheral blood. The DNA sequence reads TGTGCCAGCAGCCTCGATCCAGCGGTGCAGTTCTTC. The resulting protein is CASSLDPAVQFF.